Listed below are T cell receptor beta chains from one sample, sequenced in a study of cytomegalovirus exposure and HLA in healthy donors. This table comes from immunoSEQ multiplex PCR, and its TCRdb copy is limited to in-frame clones, with some not included. Found here are approximately 190,000 clones, about four fifths of them singletons; the top ten hold 0.2% to 0.3%. Sequenced: PBMCs. Receptors were obtained from a boy aged 10-17 years in good health and CMV-seronegative. Each CDR3 is given with its conserved first and last residue. A D gene is named only where the DNA matches it firmly. Part of the rows lack a size; the others show once, few, many or a class for expanded clones.

d_call	clone_size	v_call	j_call	cdr3_aa
-	-	TRBV6-5	TRBJ1-2	CASSPEMGPRSYTF
-	-	TRBV13	TRBJ2-5	CASSLAQATQYF
TRBD1	few	TRBV6-5	TRBJ1-3	CASSLNRGLGNTIYF
-	-	TRBV27	TRBJ2-6	CASRFLAGANVLTF
-	-	TRBV4-3	TRBJ1-1	CASSLGVSGVNTEAFF
-	-	TRBV7-8	TRBJ2-1	CASSFGGSSYNEQFF
-	-	TRBV2	TRBJ1-3	CASTTGSSGNTIYF
-	-	TRBV28	TRBJ2-7	CASSFRGARTYEQYF
-	-	TRBV2	TRBJ1-2	CASSKGAGGYTF
TRBD1	-	TRBV6-5	TRBJ2-2	CASRGQGVTGELFF
-	-	TRBV7-2	TRBJ2-5	CASSLRGETQYF
-	-	TRBV21-1	TRBJ2-1	CASSKDARYNEQFF
TRBD1	-	TRBV5-6	TRBJ1-1	CASNWGQVNTEAFF
-	-	TRBV15	TRBJ2-5	CATRDSFLTSLETQYF
TRBD2	-	TRBV25-1	TRBJ2-7	CASSVYGTIEQYF
TRBD2	-	TRBV5-4	TRBJ2-7	CASSLAGTIRPYEQYF
TRBD1	-	TRBV9	TRBJ2-7	CASSATGQGWAYEQYF
TRBD1	-	TRBV7-8	TRBJ2-7	CASSFPGQGSYEQYF
TRBD1	-	TRBV5-1	TRBJ1-1	CASSSIDRAEAFF
TRBD1	-	TRBV2	TRBJ1-2	CASSVGQGIYGYTF
TRBD1	few	TRBV19	TRBJ1-1	CASRRQGADTEAFF
TRBD1	-	TRBV6-5	TRBJ1-1	CASSYQGAGGNTEAFF
-	-	TRBV7-2	TRBJ2-7	CASSPLGYEQYF
-	-	TRBV29-1	TRBJ2-6	CSVEGGSGANVLTF
TRBD1	-	TRBV7-2	TRBJ1-5	CASSPGGTAVGPQHF
TRBD1	-	TRBV28	TRBJ2-3	CASSRDRDTDTQYF
TRBD2	-	TRBV11-2	TRBJ2-1	CASSLVRGVMYNEQFF
-	-	TRBV2	TRBJ1-2	CASSAESRNYGYTF
-	-	TRBV6-6	TRBJ1-2	CASSSSLTARGYTF
TRBD1	-	TRBV10-3	TRBJ1-1	CAISDSGTGNTEAFF
TRBD1	-	TRBV5-1	TRBJ1-1	CASSESGTGEAFF
-	once	TRBV6-1	TRBJ2-2	CASTPSSFPGELFF
TRBD1	-	TRBV12-5	TRBJ1-2	CASGSIPRDRIYGYTF
TRBD1	once	TRBV29-1	TRBJ1-2	CSVARTGHGYTF
TRBD2	-	TRBV9	TRBJ2-1	CASSVEIAGGYNEQFF
-	-	TRBV7-8	TRBJ2-5	CASSLAPPGKETQYF
-	once	TRBV18	TRBJ2-7	CASSHDRGGYEQYF
TRBD1	-	TRBV9	TRBJ2-7	CASSSGTGVSYEQYF
TRBD1	-	TRBV5-6	TRBJ1-2	CASSSAGQGNYGYTF
TRBD1	few	TRBV29-1	TRBJ2-1	CSVDRAYNEQFF
-	-	TRBV7-2	TRBJ1-1	CASSLDSGNTEAFF
-	-	TRBV6-1	TRBJ2-1	CASSVDKGRYEQFF
TRBD2	-	TRBV13	TRBJ2-7	CASSLELAGVGEQYF